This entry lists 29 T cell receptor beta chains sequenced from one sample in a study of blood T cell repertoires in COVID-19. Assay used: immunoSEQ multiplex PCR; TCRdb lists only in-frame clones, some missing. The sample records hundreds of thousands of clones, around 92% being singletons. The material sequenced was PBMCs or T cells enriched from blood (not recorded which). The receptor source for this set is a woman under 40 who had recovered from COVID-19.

The CDR3 protein is CASSLAGDADTQYF. The CDR3 coding sequence is TGTGCCAGCAGCTTAGCGGGAGATGCGGATACGCAGTATTTT. The chain is built from TRBV7-9 and TRBJ2-3; a weak D match, TRBD2 (5 bases). Trimming took 0 bases from V and 6 from J, leaving 10 bases between them. CDR1 and CDR2 (germline): SEHNR, FQNEAQ (reference sequence). This CDR3 contains 14 residues.

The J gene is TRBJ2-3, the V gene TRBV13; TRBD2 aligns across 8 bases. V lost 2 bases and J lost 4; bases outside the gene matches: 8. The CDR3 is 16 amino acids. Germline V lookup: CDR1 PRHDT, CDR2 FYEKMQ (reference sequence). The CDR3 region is CASSLNSGTSADTQYF. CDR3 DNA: TGTGCCAGCAGCTTAAATAGCGGGACGTCTGCAGATACGCAGTATTTT.

CDR3 protein: CASSLWGPGGTDTQYF. The CDR3, as DNA: TGTGCCAGCAGTTTGTGGGGGCCCGGAGGCACAGATACGCAGTATTTT. The chain carries TRBV27 and TRBJ2-3; D may be TRBD1 (6 bases). V was pared by 3 bases and J by 1 base, with 14 bases between. The CDR3 runs 16 residues. CDR1 and CDR2 from the germline V gene are MNHEY and SMNVEV (reference sequence).

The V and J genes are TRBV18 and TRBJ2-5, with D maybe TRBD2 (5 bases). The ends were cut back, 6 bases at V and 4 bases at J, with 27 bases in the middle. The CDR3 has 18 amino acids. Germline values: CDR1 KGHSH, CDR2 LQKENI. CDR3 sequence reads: CASSRAVEAAEGRETQYF. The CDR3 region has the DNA TGTGCCAGCTCGAGGGCGGTCGAAGCGGCAGAAGGGAGAGAGACCCAGTACTTC.

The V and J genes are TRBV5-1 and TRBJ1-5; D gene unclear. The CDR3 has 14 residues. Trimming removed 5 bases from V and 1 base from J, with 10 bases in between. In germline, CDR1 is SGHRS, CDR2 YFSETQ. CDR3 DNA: TGCGCCAGCAGGCCGGGGTTGAGCAATCAGCCCCAGCATTTT. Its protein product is CASRPGLSNQPQHF. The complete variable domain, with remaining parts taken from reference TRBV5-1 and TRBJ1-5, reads KAGVTQTPRYLIKTRGQQVTLSCSPISGHRSVSWYQQTPGQGLQFLFEYFSETQRNKGNFPGRFSGRQFSNSRSEMNVSTLELGDSALYLCASRPGLSNQPQHFGDGTRLSIL.

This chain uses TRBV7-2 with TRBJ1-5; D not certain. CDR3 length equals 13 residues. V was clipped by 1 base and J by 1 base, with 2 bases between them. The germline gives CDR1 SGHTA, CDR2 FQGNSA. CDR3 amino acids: CASSLVSNQPQHF. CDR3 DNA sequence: TGTGCCAGCAGCTTAGTAAGCAATCAGCCCCAGCATTTT.

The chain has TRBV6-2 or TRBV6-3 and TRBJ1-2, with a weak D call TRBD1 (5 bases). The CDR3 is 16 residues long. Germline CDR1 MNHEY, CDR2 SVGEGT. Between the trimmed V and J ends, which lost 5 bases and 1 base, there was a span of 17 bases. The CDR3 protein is CASSGAGTQDNYGYTF. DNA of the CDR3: TGTGCCAGCAGTGGGGCCGGGACTCAAGATAACTATGGCTACACCTTC.

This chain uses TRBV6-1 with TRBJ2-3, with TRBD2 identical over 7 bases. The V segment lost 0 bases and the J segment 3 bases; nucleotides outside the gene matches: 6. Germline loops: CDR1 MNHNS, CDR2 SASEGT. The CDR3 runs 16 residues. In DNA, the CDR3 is TGTGCCAGCAGTGAAGCGGGAGGGCCTGGAACAGATACGCAGTATTTT. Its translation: CASSEAGGPGTDTQYF.

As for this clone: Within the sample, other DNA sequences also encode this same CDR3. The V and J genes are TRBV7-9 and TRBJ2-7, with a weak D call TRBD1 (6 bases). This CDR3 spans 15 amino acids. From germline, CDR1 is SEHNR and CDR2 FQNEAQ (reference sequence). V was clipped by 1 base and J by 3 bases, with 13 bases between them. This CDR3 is CASSLGLGTYYEQYF. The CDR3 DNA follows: TGTGCCAGCAGCTTAGGATTGGGGACATACTACGAGCAGTACTTC.

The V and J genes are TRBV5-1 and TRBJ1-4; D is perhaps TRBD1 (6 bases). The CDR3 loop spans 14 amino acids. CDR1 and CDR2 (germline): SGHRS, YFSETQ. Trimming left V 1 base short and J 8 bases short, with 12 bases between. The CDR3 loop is CASSLLGAREKLFF. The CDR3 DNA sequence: TGCGCCAGCAGCTTGTTGGGGGCAAGGGAAAAACTGTTTTTT.

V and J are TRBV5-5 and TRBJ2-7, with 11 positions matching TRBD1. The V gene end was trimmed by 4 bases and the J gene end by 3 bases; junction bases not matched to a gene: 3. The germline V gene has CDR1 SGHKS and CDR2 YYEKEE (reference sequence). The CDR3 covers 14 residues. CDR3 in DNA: TGTGCCAGCAGCCGGGACAGGGGGAACTACGAGCAGTACTTC. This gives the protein CASSRDRGNYEQYF.

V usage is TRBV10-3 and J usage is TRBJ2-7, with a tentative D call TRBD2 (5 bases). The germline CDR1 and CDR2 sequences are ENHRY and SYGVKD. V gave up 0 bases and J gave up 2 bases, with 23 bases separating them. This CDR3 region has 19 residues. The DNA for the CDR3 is TGTGCCATCAGTGAGTCGGCGGCCCACCGGTGGGAGCGCACCTACGAGCAGTACTTC. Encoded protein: CAISESAAHRWERTYEQYF.

The CDR3 nucleotides read TGTGCCCGCGCACGAGACACTGAAGCTTTCTTT. Encoded protein: CARARDTEAFF. This sequence joins TRBV2 and TRBJ1-1; D uncertain. Germline CDR1 SNHLY, CDR2 FYNNEI. Deletions cut 11 bases from V and 3 bases from J, with 10 bases between. The CDR3 runs 11 residues.

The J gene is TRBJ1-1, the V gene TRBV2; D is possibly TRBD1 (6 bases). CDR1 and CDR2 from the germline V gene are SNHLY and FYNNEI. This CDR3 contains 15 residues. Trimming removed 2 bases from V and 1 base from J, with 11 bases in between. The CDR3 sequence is CASSELGTRNTEAFF. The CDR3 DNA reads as TGTGCCAGCAGTGAACTCGGGACAAGGAACACTGAAGCTTTCTTT.

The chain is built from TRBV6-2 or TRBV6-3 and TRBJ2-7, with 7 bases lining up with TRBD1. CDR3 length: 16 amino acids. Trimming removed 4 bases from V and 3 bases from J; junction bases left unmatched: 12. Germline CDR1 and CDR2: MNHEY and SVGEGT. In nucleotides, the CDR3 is TGTGCCAGCAGTTCCCACACCGGACAGGCGGTCTACGAGCAGTACTTC. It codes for CASSSHTGQAVYEQYF.

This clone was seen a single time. CDR3 nucleotide sequence: TGTGCCAGCAGCCAGGGGTGGGGGAACGAGCAGTACTTC. Translated, it gives CASSQGWGNEQYF. The chain joins TRBV7-9 to TRBJ2-7, with a possible D match to TRBD1 (6 bases). V lost 5 bases and J lost 5, with 13 bases in between. The CDR3 runs to 13 residues. Per the germline V gene, CDR1 is SEHNR and CDR2 is FQNEAQ (reference sequence).

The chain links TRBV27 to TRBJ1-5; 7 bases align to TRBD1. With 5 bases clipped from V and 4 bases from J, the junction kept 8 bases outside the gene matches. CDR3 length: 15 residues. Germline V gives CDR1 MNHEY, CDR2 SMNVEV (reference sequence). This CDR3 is CASSRTGRNNQPQHF. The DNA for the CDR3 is TGTGCCAGCAGTCGGACAGGAAGGAATAATCAGCCCCAGCATTTT.

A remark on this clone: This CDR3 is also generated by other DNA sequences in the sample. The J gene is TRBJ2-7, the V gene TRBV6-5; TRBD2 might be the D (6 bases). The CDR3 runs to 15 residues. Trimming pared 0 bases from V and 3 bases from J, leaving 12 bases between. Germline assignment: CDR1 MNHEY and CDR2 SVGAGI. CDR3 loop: CASSYSRDSSYEQYF. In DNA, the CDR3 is TGTGCCAGCAGTTACTCACGGGACTCGAGCTACGAGCAGTACTTC.

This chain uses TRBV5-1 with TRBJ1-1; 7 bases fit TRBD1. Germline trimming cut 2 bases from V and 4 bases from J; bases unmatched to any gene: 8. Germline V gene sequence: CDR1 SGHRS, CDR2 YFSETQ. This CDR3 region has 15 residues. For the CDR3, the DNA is TGCGCCAGCAGCTTAACCGACAGGGCTAGCACTGAAGCTTTCTTT. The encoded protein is CASSLTDRASTEAFF.

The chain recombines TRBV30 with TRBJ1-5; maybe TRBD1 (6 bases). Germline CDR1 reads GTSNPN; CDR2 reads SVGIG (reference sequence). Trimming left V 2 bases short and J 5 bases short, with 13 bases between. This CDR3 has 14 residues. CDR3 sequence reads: CAWSFRDTDQPQHF. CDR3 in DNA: TGTGCCTGGAGTTTCCGGGACACCGATCAGCCCCAGCATTTT.

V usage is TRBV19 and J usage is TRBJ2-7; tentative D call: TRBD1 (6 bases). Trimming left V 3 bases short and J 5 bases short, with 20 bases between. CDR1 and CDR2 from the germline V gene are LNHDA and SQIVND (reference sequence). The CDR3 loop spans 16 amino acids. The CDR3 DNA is TGTGCCAGTAGTATCGGTGGACAGACCGGATTTCACGAGCAGTACTTC. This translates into CASSIGGQTGFHEQYF.

In DNA form, the CDR3 reads TGTGCCAGCAGCCCATTCAGGACTAGCGGGAGGGCGAAGTTCTTC. It yields the protein CASSPFRTSGRAKFF. The chain employs TRBV21-1 and TRBJ2-1; the DNA was not used to check the table's D call, TRBD2. TRBV21-1 is a pseudogene segment. This CDR3 is 15 amino acids long.

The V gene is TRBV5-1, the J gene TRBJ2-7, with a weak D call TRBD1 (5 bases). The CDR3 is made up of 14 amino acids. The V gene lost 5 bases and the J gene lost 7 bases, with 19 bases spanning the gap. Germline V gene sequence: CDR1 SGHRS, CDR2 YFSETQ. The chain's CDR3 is CASSLGFDAGEQYF. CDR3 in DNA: TGCGCCAGCAGTCTCGGGTTTGACGCAGGGGAGCAGTACTTC. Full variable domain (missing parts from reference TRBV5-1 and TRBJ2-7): KAGVTQTPRYLIKTRGQQVTLSCSPISGHRSVSWYQQTPGQGLQFLFEYFSETQRNKGNFPGRFSGRQFSNSRSEMNVSTLELGDSALYLCASSLGFDAGEQYFGPGTRLTVT.

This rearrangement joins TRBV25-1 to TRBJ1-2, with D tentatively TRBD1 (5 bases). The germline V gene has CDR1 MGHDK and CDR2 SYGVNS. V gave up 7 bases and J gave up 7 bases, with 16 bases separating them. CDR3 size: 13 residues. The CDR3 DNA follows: TGTGCCAGCAATAACTCACAGGTCTCTGGCTACACCTTC. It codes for CASNNSQVSGYTF.

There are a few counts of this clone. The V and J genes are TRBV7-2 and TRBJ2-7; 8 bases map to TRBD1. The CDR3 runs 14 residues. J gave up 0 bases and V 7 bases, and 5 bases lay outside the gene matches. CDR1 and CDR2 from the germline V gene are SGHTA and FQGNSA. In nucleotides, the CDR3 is TGTGCCAGCATCAAGGACAGGGCCTCCTACGAGCAGTACTTC. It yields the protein CASIKDRASYEQYF. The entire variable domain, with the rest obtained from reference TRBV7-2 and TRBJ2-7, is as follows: GAGVSQSPSNKVTEKGKDVELRCDPISGHTALYWYRQSLGQGLEFLIYFQGNSAPDKSGLPSDRFSAERTGGSVSTLTIQRTQQEDSAVYLCASIKDRASYEQYFGPGTRLTVT.

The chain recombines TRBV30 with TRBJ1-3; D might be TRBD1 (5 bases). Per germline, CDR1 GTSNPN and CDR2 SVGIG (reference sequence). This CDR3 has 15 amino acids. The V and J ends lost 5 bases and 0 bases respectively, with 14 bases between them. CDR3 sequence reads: CAWGGQILSGNTIYF. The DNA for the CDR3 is TGTGCCTGGGGCGGACAAATCCTCTCTGGAAACACCATATATTTT.

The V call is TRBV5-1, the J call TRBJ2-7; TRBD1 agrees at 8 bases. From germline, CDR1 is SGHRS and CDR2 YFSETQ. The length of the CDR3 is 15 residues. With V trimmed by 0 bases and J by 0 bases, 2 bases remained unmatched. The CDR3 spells CASSLGGTGSYEQYF. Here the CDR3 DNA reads TGCGCCAGCAGCTTGGGTGGGACAGGCTCCTACGAGCAGTACTTC.

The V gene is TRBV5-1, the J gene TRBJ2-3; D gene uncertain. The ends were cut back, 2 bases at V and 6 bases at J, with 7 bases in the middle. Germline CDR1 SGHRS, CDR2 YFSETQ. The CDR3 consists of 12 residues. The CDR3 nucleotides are TGCGCCAGCAGCTTCAGGTTGGATACGCAGTATTTT. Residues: CASSFRLDTQYF.

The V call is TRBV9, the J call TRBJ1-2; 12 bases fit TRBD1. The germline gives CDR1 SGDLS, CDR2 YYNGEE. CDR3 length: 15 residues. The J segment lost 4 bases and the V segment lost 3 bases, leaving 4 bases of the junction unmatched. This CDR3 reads CASSEGQGAPYGYTF. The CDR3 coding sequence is TGTGCCAGCAGCGAGGGACAGGGGGCGCCCTATGGCTACACCTTC.